A selection of T cell receptor beta chains follows, all from one sample in a study of cytomegalovirus exposure and HLA in healthy donors. Generated by immunoSEQ multiplex PCR, the TCRdb table keeps only in-frame clones and is missing some. The repertoire includes approximately 69,000 clones, about 70% of them detected once, and about 20% sits in the top ten. The specimen sequenced was PBMCs. The receptors were gathered from a woman between 25 and 40 years old in good health and CMV-seropositive. The CDR3 runs from the conserved cysteine through the conserved F or W. D genes are given only for firm matches. A row's size may be missing; if present it is once, few, many or a size class.

V: TRBV28
D: NA
size: few
J: TRBJ2-2
DNA: TGTGCCAGCAGTTTAAAACTCTACACCGGGGAGCTGTTTTTT
CDR3: CASSLKLYTGELFF

V: TRBV18
D: TRBD2
size: once
J: TRBJ2-3
DNA: TGTGCCAGCTCACCGGGGACTAGCGGGAGCACAGATACGCAGTATTTT
CDR3: CASSPGTSGSTDTQYF

V: TRBV5-1
D: TRBD1
size: few
J: TRBJ1-1
DNA: TGCGCCAGCAGATTGGGGACAGGGGTTTTGAACACTGAAGCTTTCTTT
CDR3: CASRLGTGVLNTEAFF

V: TRBV6-1
D: NA
size: NA
J: TRBJ2-7
DNA: TGTGCCAGCGGACAAATCTACGAGCAGTACTTC
CDR3: CASGQIYEQYF

V: TRBV7-9
D: TRBD1
size: NA
J: TRBJ2-2
DNA: TGTGCCAGCATCAAGGGGACAGGGGCGATCGGGGAGCTGTTTTTT
CDR3: CASIKGTGAIGELFF

V: TRBV18
D: TRBD1
size: once
J: TRBJ1-1
DNA: TGTGCCAGCTCACCCCAGGGGGATAGGACTGAAGCTTTCTTT
CDR3: CASSPQGDRTEAFF

V: TRBV5-1
D: NA
size: NA
J: TRBJ1-2
DNA: TGCGCCAGCAGTTCAGGCGCGTTTAACTATGGCTACACCTTC
CDR3: CASSSGAFNYGYTF

V: TRBV28
D: NA
size: NA
J: TRBJ1-1
DNA: TGTGCCAGCAGTTTACTGGGGGGGAGTGCTTTCTTT
CDR3: CASSLLGGSAFF

V: TRBV4-3
D: NA
size: NA
J: TRBJ2-2
DNA: TGCGCCAGCAGCCAATTTACGGGGGTGGGGGAGCTGTTTTTT
CDR3: CASSQFTGVGELFF

V: TRBV4-1
D: NA
size: once
J: TRBJ1-4
DNA: TGCGCCAGCAGTTCTGGTGGGGGGGCGGCGGAAAAACTGTTTTTT
CDR3: CASSSGGGAAEKLFF

V: TRBV25-1
D: TRBD1
size: few
J: TRBJ2-7
DNA: TGTGCCAGCAGTGAAATAGGGACAGGGGGCTTTAACGAGCAGTACTTC
CDR3: CASSEIGTGGFNEQYF

V: TRBV27
D: NA
size: NA
J: TRBJ1-2
DNA: TGTGCCAGCCGGACAGTCTTAAGCAGCTACACCTTC
CDR3: CASRTVLSSYTF

V: TRBV11-2
D: NA
size: few
J: TRBJ1-1
DNA: TGTGCCAGCAGCAGAGGGAGCAGTAACACTGAAGCTTTCTTT
CDR3: CASSRGSSNTEAFF

V: TRBV7-2
D: TRBD2
size: NA
J: TRBJ2-5
DNA: TGTGCCAGCAGCCCTTCTCGGGGGGGAGGAGAGACCCAGTACTTC
CDR3: CASSPSRGGGETQYF

V: TRBV4-2
D: TRBD2
size: once
J: TRBJ2-5
DNA: TGTGCCAGCAGCCTTCGACTAGCGGGACAGGAGACCCAGTACTTC
CDR3: CASSLRLAGQETQYF

V: TRBV30
D: NA
size: few
J: TRBJ1-5
DNA: TGTGCCTGGAGTGTCCAGGGGAATCAGCCCCAGCATTTT
CDR3: CAWSVQGNQPQHF

V: TRBV28
D: NA
size: NA
J: TRBJ1-2
DNA: TGTGCCAGCATCAGGGTTGGCTATGGCTACACCTTC
CDR3: CASIRVGYGYTF

V: TRBV7-8
D: NA
size: NA
J: TRBJ2-1
DNA: TGTGCATCGGGGGCCTCGGGGGGCAATGAGCAGTTCTTC
CDR3: CASGASGGNEQFF

V: TRBV6-5
D: NA
size: NA
J: TRBJ2-2
DNA: TGTGCCAGCAGCCGTCGTATGCAGGGGAACGGGGAGCTGTTTTTT
CDR3: CASSRRMQGNGELFF

V: TRBV11-2
D: TRBD2
size: once
J: TRBJ2-7
DNA: TGTGCCAGCAGCTCTCGGGACTATGCCTACGAGCAGTACTTC
CDR3: CASSSRDYAYEQYF

V: TRBV6-5
D: TRBD1
size: NA
J: TRBJ2-7
DNA: TGTGCCGGCAGTAAGACAGGGCGGTTTGAGCAGTACTTC
CDR3: CAGSKTGRFEQYF

V: TRBV15
D: TRBD2
size: NA
J: TRBJ2-1
DNA: TGTGCCACCAGCAGAGGGACTAGCGGGGTCTATGAGCAGTTCTTC
CDR3: CATSRGTSGVYEQFF

V: TRBV10-3
D: TRBD1
size: few
J: TRBJ2-1
DNA: TGTGCCATCAGTGAAAGGGGGCATGAGCAGTTCTTC
CDR3: CAISERGHEQFF

V: TRBV5-1
D: TRBD2
size: once
J: TRBJ2-5
DNA: TGCGCCAGCTCACCCATGGGGGGGGAAGAGACCCAGTACTTC
CDR3: CASSPMGGEETQYF

V: TRBV30
D: NA
size: few
J: TRBJ1-2
DNA: TGTGCCTGGAGTGTACGGGCGGGCTATGGCTACACCTTC
CDR3: CAWSVRAGYGYTF

V: TRBV6-1
D: TRBD1
size: NA
J: TRBJ1-5
DNA: TGTGCCAGCAGTGACCCCGGCACAGGGGGCCAGAATCAGCCCCAGCATTTT
CDR3: CASSDPGTGGQNQPQHF

V: TRBV28
D: TRBD1
size: NA
J: TRBJ2-1
DNA: TGTGCCAGCCCCCCAACTCCGGGACAGGGTGGGGAGCAGTTCTTC
CDR3: CASPPTPGQGGEQFF

V: TRBV14
D: NA
size: NA
J: TRBJ1-5
DNA: TGTGCCAGCAGCCAAGACGCGAGGCAGCCCCAGCATTTT
CDR3: CASSQDARQPQHF